These 17 T cell receptor beta chains share one sample of origin, sequenced in a study of T cells in Graves' hyperthyroidism and ophthalmopathy. TCR beta CDR3 region amplification was performed from RNA transcripts. The HTBI set primed first-round TCR CDR3 RT-PCR. TCRdb passed the multiplex PCR reads through MiXCR, listing each CDR3 protein once. In the table there are under 450,000 distinct CDR3 sequences, approximately 14% of which are singletons. Sequencing input: blood. These receptors were collected from a woman between 18 and 30 years old with Graves' hyperthyroidism.

Ten or more counts support this clonotype. The chain recombines TRBV11-2 with TRBJ1-5, with D unresolved. Germline V CDR1 and CDR2: SGHAT, FQNNGV. The CDR3 length is 13 residues. Trimming left V 5 bases short and J 4 bases short, with 9 bases between. CDR3 sequence: CASSPAANQPQHF. The CDR3, as DNA: TGTGCCAGCAGCCCAGCAGCGAATCAGCCCCAGCATTTT.

The chain has TRBV3-1 and TRBJ2-1; D possibly corresponds to TRBD2 (5 bases). This CDR3 has 14 residues. Looked up from germline, CDR1 is LGHDT and CDR2 is YNNKEL (reference sequence). V gave up 0 bases and J gave up 7 bases, with 10 bases separating them. The CDR3 DNA reads as TGTGCCAGCAGCCAAGATATCACGGGGAATGAGCAGTTCTTC. It encodes CASSQDITGNEQFF.

The V and J genes are TRBV9 and TRBJ2-7; weak D call: TRBD2 (6 bases). Germline CDR1 and CDR2: SGDLS and YYNGEE. Trimming pared 0 bases from V and 4 bases from J, leaving 20 bases between. The CDR3 runs 17 residues. The CDR3 sequence is CASSVDPMEGTKYEQYF. The DNA for the CDR3 is TGTGCCAGCAGCGTAGACCCCATGGAGGGGACCAAATACGAGCAGTACTTC.

This clonotype was found many times. The genes are TRBV6-1 and TRBJ1-2, with D perhaps TRBD1 (5 bases). Germline V gene lookup returns CDR1 MNHNS and CDR2 SASEGT. The CDR3 sequence is 13 residues long. V lost 10 bases to trimming and J lost 0 bases, with 12 bases between them. CDR3 sequence (DNA): TGTGCCATCGGTGGGGGGTCTAACTATGGCTACACCTTC. As protein: CAIGGGSNYGYTF.

This clonotype appeared a few times. This chain uses TRBV20-1 with TRBJ2-3; D possibly uses TRBD1 or TRBD2 (5 bases each). V was trimmed by 4 bases and J by 2 bases, leaving 13 bases between them. CDR3 length equals 14 residues. CDR1 is DFQATT, CDR2 SNEGSKA, per germline (reference sequence). Here the CDR3 reads CSAIPGLTTDTQYF. As DNA, the CDR3 is TGCAGTGCTATACCGGGGCTGACCACAGATACGCAGTATTTT.

This chain connects TRBV24-1 to TRBJ1-5, with TRBD1 as a possible D gene (5 bases). The CDR3 extends over 15 amino acids. The V end was cut by 2 bases, the J end by 5 bases, with 12 bases between. In germline, CDR1 is KGHDR, CDR2 SFDVKD. The DNA for the CDR3 is TGTGCCACCAGTGATTGGCAGGGTTTGTATCAGCCCCAGCATTTT. Amino acid sequence: CATSDWQGLYQPQHF.

The genes are TRBV27 and TRBJ1-1; D remains unclear. Deletions cut 1 base from V and 1 base from J, with 4 bases between. Germline CDR1 reads MNHEY; CDR2 reads SMNVEV (reference sequence). The CDR3 is 13 amino acids. This CDR3 reads CASSLYENTEAFF. The CDR3 bases are TGTGCCAGCAGTTTATATGAGAACACTGAAGCTTTCTTT.

This clonotype was seen ten or more times. The chain links TRBV28 to TRBJ2-7, with D perhaps matching TRBD2 (7 bases). Germline V CDR1 and CDR2: MDHEN, SYDVKM. Trimming took off 3 bases at V and 7 bases at J, with 22 bases between the two ends. CDR3 length equals 16 residues. In DNA form, the CDR3 reads TGTGCCAGCAGTTTGGCCGTGCGGGCGGGGGCGTGGGAGCAGTACTTC. Encoded protein: CASSLAVRAGAWEQYF.

This clonotype has a count of ten or more. V usage is TRBV20-1 and J usage is TRBJ1-1; D unclear. CDR1 is DFQATT, CDR2 SNEGSKA, per germline (reference sequence). Between the trimmed V and J ends, which lost 3 bases and 1 base, there was a span of 6 bases. This CDR3 contains 12 residues. The CDR3 reads CSASQRNTEAFF. CDR3 nucleotide sequence: TGCAGTGCTAGTCAGAGGAACACTGAAGCTTTCTTT.

V gene TRBV5-1 combines with J gene TRBJ1-6, with no clear D. The V end was cut by 0 bases, the J end by 6 bases, with 16 bases between. The CDR3 is 17 residues long. Germline CDR1 and CDR2: SGHRS and YFSETQ. CDR3 region: CASSLVSPGISNSPLHF. The CDR3 DNA is TGCGCCAGCAGCTTGGTTTCTCCGGGAATATCTAATTCACCCCTCCACTTT.

This clonotype came up a few times. V and J are TRBV6-2 or TRBV6-3 and TRBJ2-7, with a tentative D call TRBD1 (5 bases). This CDR3 is 14 amino acids long. Germline V gives CDR1 MNHEY, CDR2 SVGEGT. With 3 bases removed from V and 3 bases from J, the gap between germline ends came to 12 bases. DNA for the CDR3: TGTGCCAGCAGTTATAAAGGGGTCCTCTACGAGCAGTACTTC. Its protein product is CASSYKGVLYEQYF.

In its sample, this clonotype was seen many times. J is TRBJ1-2 and V is TRBV9, with 7 bases matching TRBD1. This CDR3 has 15 residues. The germline V gene has CDR1 SGDLS and CDR2 YYNGEE. Losses at the gene ends were 4 bases for V and 8 bases for J; bases not matched to a gene: 14. DNA of the CDR3: TGTGCCAGCAGCACCCTCACAGGGGTGTTGGAGGGCTACACCTTC. This gives the protein CASSTLTGVLEGYTF. The full variable domain, rest sourced from reference TRBV9 and TRBJ1-2, is DSGVTQTPKHLITATGQRVTLRCSPRSGDLSVYWYQQSLDQGLQFLIQYYNGEERAKGNILERFSAQQFPDLHSELNLSSLELGDSALYFCASSTLTGVLEGYTFGSGTRLTVV.

This clonotype occurred a few times. This rearrangement joins TRBV29-1 to TRBJ2-7; no firm D call. Germline CDR1 and CDR2: SQVTM and ANQGSEA. This CDR3 has 12 residues. V was trimmed by 3 bases and J by 2 bases, leaving 8 bases between them. This CDR3 reads CSVEAGAYEQYF. The CDR3 bases are TGCAGCGTTGAGGCAGGTGCCTACGAGCAGTACTTC.

At least ten counts were recorded for this clonotype. DNA of the CDR3: TGCGCCAGCAGCCGTACCGGGACTACCCCCTACAATGAGCAGTTCTTC. The encoded protein is CASSRTGTTPYNEQFF. The rearrangement joins TRBV5-1 to TRBJ2-1; 7 bases are a match to TRBD2. Trimming at V came to 4 bases and at J to 2 bases, leaving 9 bases not matched to a gene. The length of the CDR3 is 16 residues. Germline V gives CDR1 SGHRS, CDR2 YFSETQ. Full variable domain (remainder filled in from reference TRBV5-1 and TRBJ2-1): KAGVTQTPRYLIKTRGQQVTLSCSPISGHRSVSWYQQTPGQGLQFLFEYFSETQRNKGNFPGRFSGRQFSNSRSEMNVSTLELGDSALYLCASSRTGTTPYNEQFFGPGTRLTVL.

This chain's CDR3 is CSARDATRDYNTEAFF. The CDR3 DNA follows: TGCAGTGCTAGAGATGCTACCAGGGATTATAACACTGAAGCTTTCTTT. The chain carries TRBV20-1 and TRBJ1-1, with TRBD1 as a possible D gene (5 bases). Germline CDR1 reads DFQATT; CDR2 reads SNEGSKA (reference sequence). The CDR3 totals 16 residues. V was trimmed by 0 bases and J by 2 bases, leaving 16 bases between them.

The rearrangement joins TRBV7-9 to TRBJ1-3; D is uncertain. Deletions cut 3 bases from V and 0 bases from J, with 9 bases between. This CDR3 is built from 15 residues. Germline CDR1 SEHNR, CDR2 FQNEAQ (reference sequence). CDR3 sequence reads: CASSFGSSSGNTIYF. In nucleotides, the CDR3 is TGTGCCAGCAGCTTCGGGAGTTCCTCTGGAAACACCATATATTTT.

This clonotype was observed at least ten times. V is TRBV28 and J is TRBJ2-7, with D possibly being TRBD2 (7 bases). Germline CDR1 and CDR2: MDHEN and SYDVKM. V was clipped by 5 bases and J by 0 bases, with 14 bases between them. This CDR3 is built from 15 residues. The CDR3 loop is CASSPSGTPSYEQYF. The DNA for the CDR3 is TGTGCCAGCAGTCCGAGCGGGACACCCTCCTACGAGCAGTACTTC.